This T cell receptor (beta chain) appears in the sequencing data of a study of shared clonotypes between healthy human individuals. At the level of the study: CD4 naive and CD4 memory each took three plates per donor, while CD8 naive took two and CD8 memory one.

Whole-study results and caveats: Memory subsets had estimated richness that was generally smaller than that of naive subsets.

As regards this clone: The antigen is not known.

Every immunoSEQ plate was one replicate of a subset's evenly spread DNA. TCRdb's copy holds only in-frame clones and misses some; the assay was immunoSEQ multiplex PCR. The table records 550,000 to 600,000 clones, nearly 98% of them present only once. CD8 cells classed as naive were CD45RO-negative and positively selected for CCR7, excluding terminally differentiated effector memory CD45RA+ cells. Every donor, a Caucasian adult, lived in Nashville, Tennessee. Sequences were obtained from naive CD8+ T cells sorted from blood. The TCR comes from a man aged 30-40 years in good health.

CDR3: CASSPRDRGQSGANVLTF. Here the CDR3 DNA reads TGTGCCAGCTCACCCCGGGACAGGGGGCAGTCTGGGGCCAACGTCCTGACTTTC. The chain has TRBV18 and TRBJ2-6; 12 bases agree with TRBD1. Germline CDR1 reads KGHSH; CDR2 reads LQKENI. The CDR3 loop spans 18 amino acids. Trimming removed 3 bases from V and 1 base from J; junction bases left unmatched: 4.